The T cell receptor (beta chain) described here comes from a study of radiation and T cells in renal cell carcinoma. This CDR3 comprises 14 residues. From germline, CDR1 is SGHTA and CDR2 FQGNSA. With 1 base removed from V and 1 base from J, the gap between germline ends came to 5 bases. Time point denoted: blood 4 weeks post-SBRT, at nephrectomy. The treatment denotes: 15 Gy SBRT to primary tumor, nephrectomy 4 weeks later. Using immunoSEQ multiplex PCR, the repertoire was profiled, and TCRdb retains in-frame clones only, with some absent. The sample has around 170,000 clones; about 88% are singletons.

The clonotype comes from a woman aged 45-59 years with renal cell carcinoma. This rearrangement joins TRBV7-2 to TRBJ2-4; a possible D gene is TRBD2 (5 bases). The sequences come from blood, collected from a patient whose treatment included radiotherapy and nephrectomy. CDR3 nucleotides: TGTGCCAGCAGCTTAGGAGGGGCCAAAAACATTCAGTACTTC. Its protein is CASSLGGAKNIQYF.